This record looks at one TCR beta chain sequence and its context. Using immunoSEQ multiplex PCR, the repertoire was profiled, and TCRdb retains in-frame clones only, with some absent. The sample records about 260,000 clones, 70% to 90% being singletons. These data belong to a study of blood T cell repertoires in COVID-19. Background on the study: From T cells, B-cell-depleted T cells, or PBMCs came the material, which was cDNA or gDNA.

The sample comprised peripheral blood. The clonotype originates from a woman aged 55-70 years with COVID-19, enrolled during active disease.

The CDR3 DNA is TGTGCCAGCTCACCACCGGGGGGGAGCTCCTACGAGCAGTACTTC. This gives the protein CASSPPGGSSYEQYF. The gene calls are TRBV18 and TRBJ2-7; 7 bases fit TRBD2. Germline values: CDR1 KGHSH, CDR2 LQKENI. The CDR3 contains 15 residues. V lost 0 bases, J lost 0 bases, and 2 bases stayed unmatched.